This TCR beta chain originates from a study of OX40 agonist ivuxolimab in advanced cancers. Regarding the research as a whole: The costimulatory receptor OX40 (CD134) was targeted by ivuxolimab, a fully human IgG2 agonistic monoclonal antibody. Patients were allowed to have had prior anti-PD-1, anti-PD-L1 or anti-CTLA-4 therapy, and more than 30% of the dose-escalation patients had previously received checkpoint inhibitors. Of the 50 to 55 dose-escalation patients, hepatocellular carcinoma was present in some 19, melanoma in approximately 15, renal cell carcinoma in 9 and head and neck cancer in 9. In the dose-escalation cohort, 82.7% of patients were male, and the mean age was 60 years with a range of roughly 20 to 79. Three dose-escalation patients achieved partial responses, one with hepatocellular carcinoma and two with cutaneous melanoma. Intravenous ivuxolimab was administered to patients every 2 weeks at six dose levels: 0.01, 0.1, 0.3, 1.5, 3 and 10 mg/kg. Peripheral TCRbeta sequencing aimed to test whether ivuxolimab altered TCR sequence diversity and caused clonal T-cell expansion. The paper reports the monotherapy dose-escalation portion (N ≈ 50 patients) of the phase I ivuxolimab trial. General findings and caveats noted by the study authors: After ivuxolimab, more expanded clones were found on average in CD8+ T cells than in CD4+ T cells. The antigen specificity of the peripheral T cells that underwent clonal expansion was not determined. Low levels of normalized T-cell clonal expansion were also seen in some nonresponding patients. Partial responders in the 0.1-3.0 mg/kg groups had among the lowest normalized peripheral clonal expansion, especially among CD8+ T cells. Clonal expansion of both CD4+ and CD8+ blood T cells was observed from baseline to week 6 at doses 0.1 to 3.0 mg/kg.

Patients with a history of autoimmune disease or receiving systemic immunosuppression were excluded from the trial. In every dose cohort, peripheral blood was drawn for TCR sequencing at baseline, cycle 4 day 1, and cycle 7 day 1. Samples were obtained from an open-label, multicenter, first-in-human phase I dose-escalation trial of ivuxolimab. Adults with locally advanced or metastatic melanoma, renal cell carcinoma, hepatocellular carcinoma or head and neck squamous cell carcinoma were enrolled in the trial. Before TCR sequencing, CD4+ T cells and CD8+ T cells from peripheral blood were sorted into separate populations. For sequencing of the TCRbeta CDR3 region, genomic DNA was extracted from the sorted cells. The immunoSEQ Assay was used to sequence the TCRbeta CDR3 regions. TCRdb obtained this table from immuneACCESS and retained in-frame rearrangements with V and J assigned. These tables miss some clones; where compared with another copy, unresolved V genes account for less than half of the shortfall, and the remainder is unexplained. This sample gives some 30,000 clones in total; roughly 68% of them show up just once. Roughly 12% of the sample rests with the top ten.

V lost 4 bases and J lost 8 bases; the stretch between them is 20 bases long. The CDR3 spans 15 residues, from the cysteine through the phenylalanine. CDR3 DNA is the only sequence kept; it has 45 bases, read in frame from the first base. CDR1 and CDR2 are drawn from the germline V gene (reference sequence): SEHNR, FQNEAQ. This clone was seen only once. No antigen is known for it. No base qualities exist here, and no much larger clone lies one base off it. The chain employs TRBV7-9 and TRBJ1-2; the best D guess is TRBD1, with 6 bases matching. Sequences were derived from CD4+ or CD8+ T cells sorted from blood, sampled in a trial of the OX40 agonist ivuxolimab. The TCR was taken from an adult with an advanced solid tumor such as melanoma, head and neck, liver or kidney cancer. The nucleotide sequence is TGTGCCAGCAGCTCCCCCTTCCAGACAGGAGGAGGCTACACCTTC. It encodes CASSSPFQTGGGYTF.